Each of the 27 T cell receptor beta chains below was sequenced from the same sample in a study of CD8+CD57+ T cells in acquired aplastic anemia. Genomic DNA constituted the template upon which TCR beta VDJ and CDR3 profiling was performed. TCRdb reprocessed the reads via MiXCR and lists one record per CDR3 protein. The sample lists some 220,000 distinct CDR3 sequences, roughly 35% seen once, with 1.1% in the top ten. Sequencing input: sorted CD4+, CD8+, or CD8+CD57+ T cells (not recorded which) from PBMCs. The receptors here all came from a human donor in good health, serving as a control.

The CDR3 DNA reads as TGTGCCAGCAGCTCCCCCACGACAGGGGGCTTCACCGGGGAGCTGTTTTTT. Its protein product is CASSSPTTGGFTGELFF. This chain links TRBV11-1 with TRBJ2-2, with 10 positions matching TRBD1. In germline, CDR1 is SGHAT, CDR2 FQDESV (reference sequence). The J segment lost 4 bases and the V segment lost 4 bases, leaving 9 bases of the junction unmatched. The CDR3 sequence is 17 residues long.

This clonotype showed up many times. The chain joins TRBV20-1 to TRBJ2-5; TRBD2 matches 10 bases. After removal of 0 bases from V and 6 bases from J, the junction contained 10 bases not matched to a gene. The germline V gene has CDR1 DFQATT and CDR2 SNEGSKA (reference sequence). This CDR3 contains 16 residues. CDR3 amino acids: CSARDTASGRGQTQYF. The CDR3 DNA reads TGCAGTGCTAGAGATACCGCTAGCGGGAGAGGTCAGACCCAGTACTTC.

This clonotype was seen more than once but under ten times. V and J are TRBV6-1 and TRBJ2-5; D may be TRBD1 (5 bases). This CDR3 region has 13 residues. Germline V gives CDR1 MNHNS, CDR2 SASEGT. The V gene lost 7 bases and the J gene lost 7 bases, with 16 bases spanning the gap. As DNA, the CDR3 is TGTGCCAGCAAGACTCAGGGCTTTGGGACCCAGTACTTC. Its translation: CASKTQGFGTQYF.

Ten or more counts support this clonotype. The chain links TRBV5-8 to TRBJ1-6, with D uncertain. CDR3 length: 13 residues. V was clipped by 0 bases and J by 3 bases, with 1 base between them. Germline V gene lookup returns CDR1 SGHTS and CDR2 YDEGEE. In nucleotides, the CDR3 is TGTGCCAGCAGCTTGGACTATAATTCACCCCTCCACTTT. Translating gives CASSLDYNSPLHF.

This clonotype was picked up many times. The rearrangement joins TRBV11-2 to TRBJ2-7; the match to TRBD2 covers 9 bases. Germline lookup yields CDR1 SGHAT and CDR2 FQNNGV. Trimming cost V 0 bases and J 2 bases; bases outside gene matches: 11. This CDR3 contains 18 residues. The CDR3 region is CASSLEARSGSHAYEQYF. The CDR3, as DNA: TGTGCCAGCAGCTTAGAAGCCCGTAGCGGGAGTCACGCCTACGAGCAGTACTTC.

This clonotype was seen a few times. The chain has TRBV12-3 or TRBV12-4 and TRBJ2-5; the D is unclear. CDR3 length: 15 amino acids. Trimming removed 2 bases from V and 1 base from J, with 11 bases in between. The chain's CDR3 is CASSLYEAPQETQYF. In nucleotides, the CDR3 is TGTGCCAGCAGTTTATATGAGGCCCCCCAAGAGACCCAGTACTTC.

The V and J genes are TRBV3-1 and TRBJ1-1; D not certain. Germline V CDR1 and CDR2: LGHDT, YNNKEL (reference sequence). Trimming took off 4 bases at V and 8 bases at J, with 11 bases between the two ends. This CDR3 has 12 amino acids. The CDR3 nucleotides read TGTGCCAGCAGCCTCGGTCGTCAGGAAGCTTTCTTT. Encoded protein: CASSLGRQEAFF. Supplemented by reference TRBV3-1 and TRBJ1-1, the full variable domain reads DTAVSQTPKYLVTQMGNDKSIKCEQNLGHDTMYWYKQDSKKFLKIMFSYNNKELIINETVPNRFSPKSPDKAHLNLHINSLELGDSAVYFCASSLGRQEAFFGQGTRLTVV.

In its sample, this clonotype was seen a few times. The CDR3 DNA reads TGTGCCAGCAGCTTCCGGCAGTACTATGGCTACACCTTC. It yields the protein CASSFRQYYGYTF. The rearrangement uses TRBV7-8 and TRBJ1-2, with D unclear. CDR1 is SGHVS, CDR2 FQNEAQ, per germline. The V end was cut by 3 bases, the J end by 3 bases, with 8 bases between. The CDR3 spans 13 residues. The full variable domain, completed using reference TRBV7-8 and TRBJ1-2, is GAGVSQSPRYKVAKRGQDVALRCDPISGHVSLFWYQQALGQGPEFLTYFQNEAQLDKSGLPSDRFFAERPEGSVSTLKIQRTQQEDSAVYLCASSFRQYYGYTFGSGTRLTVV.

This chain links TRBV7-3 with TRBJ1-2, with a weak D call TRBD1 (5 bases). Germline V gives CDR1 SGHTA, CDR2 FQGTGA. Trimming pared 8 bases from V and 8 bases from J, leaving 15 bases between. CDR3 length equals 12 residues. The CDR3 here is CASGEGTWGYTF. DNA of the CDR3: TGTGCCAGCGGCGAAGGGACGTGGGGCTACACCTTC.

This clonotype turned up a few times. The CDR3 is CASSLDLSGRQYF. CDR3 DNA sequence: TGTGCCAGCAGCTTAGATCTTAGCGGTCGGCAGTATTTT. This rearrangement joins TRBV11-2 to TRBJ2-3, with D possibly being TRBD2 (6 bases). The CDR3 is 13 amino acids. The germline V gene encodes CDR1 SGHAT and CDR2 FQNNGV. Trimming pared 0 bases from V and 11 bases from J, leaving 12 bases between.

This clonotype was picked up a small number of times. The CDR3 protein is CATRDRGHDEQYF. As DNA, the CDR3 is TGTGCCACTCGGGACAGGGGGCACGACGAGCAGTACTTC. The chain combines TRBV19 with TRBJ2-7; TRBD1 agrees at 12 bases. The CDR3 loop spans 13 amino acids. Per germline, CDR1 LNHDA and CDR2 SQIVND (reference sequence). With 10 bases clipped from V and 5 bases from J, the junction kept 6 bases outside the gene matches. Variable domain in full (rest from reference TRBV19 and TRBJ2-7): DGGITQSPKYLFRKEGQNVTLSCEQNLNHDAMYWYRQDPGQGLRLIYYSQIVNDFQKGDIAEGYSVSREKKESFPLTVTSAQKNPTAFYLCATRDRGHDEQYFGPGTRLTVT.

This clonotype was observed a few times. The rearrangement joins TRBV3-1 to TRBJ1-2; D is unresolved. V was clipped by 1 base and J by 8 bases, with 14 bases between them. The CDR3 spans 14 residues. Germline V lookup: CDR1 LGHDT, CDR2 YNNKEL (reference sequence). Here the CDR3 reads CASSQGAGLRGYTF. CDR3 nucleotide sequence: TGTGCCAGCAGCCAAGGGGCCGGCTTAAGAGGCTACACCTTC. Combining the CDR3 with reference TRBV3-1 and TRBJ1-2 gives the whole variable domain DTAVSQTPKYLVTQMGNDKSIKCEQNLGHDTMYWYKQDSKKFLKIMFSYNNKELIINETVPNRFSPKSPDKAHLNLHINSLELGDSAVYFCASSQGAGLRGYTFGSGTRLTVV.

This clonotype was counted between two and nine times. The CDR3 does not end in the conserved phenylalanine or tryptophan, so this is likely a read error. The rearrangement joins TRBV15 to TRBJ2-3, with D tentatively TRBD1 or TRBD2 (7 bases each). CDR1 LNHNV and CDR2 YYDKDF come from the germline V gene (reference sequence). The V end lost 0 bases, the J end lost 0 bases, and 16 bases lay between the germline ends. CDR3 length: 18 residues. CDR3 amino acids: CATSRDWGGGFSTDTQYS. The CDR3 DNA follows: TGTGCCACCAGCAGAGATTGGGGAGGGGGCTTTAGCACAGATACGCAGTATTCT.

A word on this clonotype: A read error is possible here, since a much larger clone lies one base away. The V gene is TRBV9, the J gene TRBJ1-2, with unresolved D. Per germline, CDR1 SGDLS and CDR2 YYNGEE. The CDR3 covers 14 residues. CDR3: CVSSVDAYLYGYTF. In DNA form, the CDR3 reads TGTGTCAGCAGCGTAGACGCCTACCTCTATGGCTACACCTTC.

The J gene is TRBJ1-2, the V gene TRBV5-8, with D unresolved. Between the trimmed V and J ends, which lost 2 bases and 6 bases, there was a span of 14 bases. Germline lookup yields CDR1 SGHTS and CDR2 YDEGEE. The CDR3 length is 14 residues. The CDR3 sequence: CASSLLTSVHGYTF. Here the CDR3 DNA reads TGTGCCAGCAGCTTACTAACCTCGGTACATGGCTACACCTTC. Looking up the rest from reference TRBV5-8 and TRBJ1-2 gives the full variable domain: EAGVTQSPTHLIKTRGQQATLRCSPISGHTSVYWYQQALGLGLQFLLWYDEGEERNRGNFPPRFSGRQFPNYSSELNVNALELEDSALYLCASSLLTSVHGYTFGSGTRLTVV.

In this sample, this clonotype turned up many times. The V and J genes are TRBV24-1 and TRBJ1-2; D gene ambiguous. Trimming cost V 6 bases and J 3 bases, with 10 bases left between them. Germline-derived CDR1 and CDR2 are KGHDR and SFDVKD. The CDR3 has 13 residues. The CDR3 coding sequence is TGTGCCACCAGTCCCGGTGGGGACTATGGCTACACCTTC. It specifies CATSPGGDYGYTF.

Details on this clonotype: Sequence at one end of the junction differs from germline and may be a read error. The rearrangement uses TRBV29-1 and TRBJ2-1; D possibly matches TRBD1 or TRBD2 (6 bases each). Per the germline V gene, CDR1 is SQVTM and CDR2 is ANQGSEA. This CDR3 spans 15 amino acids. The CDR3 loop is CSVPREDRPYNEQSF. CDR3 in DNA: TGCAGCGTACCAAGGGAGGACAGACCATACAATGAGCAGTCCTTC.

Note on this clonotype: A much more abundant neighbour one base away suggests this may be a read error. The chain couples TRBV7-8 to TRBJ1-3; D is possibly TRBD1 (6 bases). Germline V gives CDR1 SGHVS, CDR2 FQNEAQ. This CDR3 is built from 16 residues. The CDR3 is CASSYGQLSSGDTIYF. The CDR3 DNA sequence: TGTGCCAGCAGCTATGGACAGCTTTCATCTGGAGACACCATATATTTT.

Remarks on this clonotype: A read error may explain this, as a much larger clone is one base away. The gene calls are TRBV20-1 and TRBJ2-3; 8 positions agree with TRBD2. Germline CDR1 and CDR2: DFQATT and SNEGSKA (reference sequence). After removal of 0 bases from V and 4 bases from J, the junction contained 6 bases not matched to a gene. This CDR3 spans 15 amino acids. The CDR3 here is CSARDYGGGADTQYF. The DNA of the CDR3 is TGCAGTGCTAGAGATTACGGGGGGGGCGCAGATACGCAGTATTTT.

This chain links TRBV19 with TRBJ1-5; the D gene is possibly TRBD1 (6 bases). Trimming cost V 6 bases and J 6 bases, with 12 bases left between them. Germline V gene sequence: CDR1 LNHDA, CDR2 SQIVND (reference sequence). CDR3 length equals 13 residues. DNA for the CDR3: TGTGCCAGTAGCCAGGGGAGGTTTCAGCCCCAGCATTTT. Its translation: CASSQGRFQPQHF.

This clonotype was counted at least ten times. This chain joins TRBV27 and TRBJ1-6; D unresolved. The germline V and J ends were trimmed by 4 bases and 7 bases, with 8 bases remaining between them. Germline V lookup: CDR1 MNHEY, CDR2 SMNVEV (reference sequence). The CDR3 is 13 residues long. This CDR3 reads CASSSSRNSPLHF. The DNA for the CDR3 is TGTGCCAGCAGTTCGAGCCGCAATTCACCCCTCCACTTT.

The CDR3 DNA reads as TGTGCCAGCAGCTTCCGTACTCCTATGACCTACGAGCAGTACTTC. Its translation: CASSFRTPMTYEQYF. The chain couples TRBV7-2 to TRBJ2-7; D is unclear. The V end was cut by 3 bases, the J end by 2 bases, with 14 bases between. Germline CDR1 SGHTA, CDR2 FQGNSA. This CDR3 spans 15 amino acids. The entire variable domain, with the rest obtained from reference TRBV7-2 and TRBJ2-7, is as follows: GAGVSQSPSNKVTEKGKDVELRCDPISGHTALYWYRQSLGQGLEFLIYFQGNSAPDKSGLPSDRFSAERTGGSVSTLTIQRTQQEDSAVYLCASSFRTPMTYEQYFGPGTRLTVT.

This sequence joins TRBV10-2 and TRBJ1-1, with D possibly being TRBD1 (5 bases). Germline V CDR1 and CDR2: WSHSY, SAAADI. The ends were cut back, 6 bases at V and 5 bases at J, with 16 bases in the middle. The CDR3 sequence is 14 residues long. CDR3 nucleotide sequence: TGCGCCAGCAGCCAACGGAGGGAGGGGACTGAAGCTTTCTTT. Amino acid sequence: CASSQRREGTEAFF.

This clonotype was picked up one time. The rearrangement uses TRBV19 and TRBJ1-5; 8 nucleotides match TRBD1. The CDR3 has 14 residues. V dropped 7 bases and J dropped 5; count of bases not matched to a gene: 7. CDR1 is LNHDA, CDR2 SQIVND, per germline (reference sequence). The CDR3 DNA reads as TGTGCCAGTACATACGACAGGGGCGATCAGCCCCAGCATTTT. Its protein is CASTYDRGDQPQHF.

This clonotype was seen a few times. One end of the junction varies from germline; a read error may be responsible. The gene calls are TRBV20-1 and TRBJ1-2; D ambiguous. Germline CDR1 and CDR2: DFQATT and SNEGSKA (reference sequence). The CDR3 length is 12 residues. The CDR3 is CSASAENYGHAF. The CDR3 nucleotides read TGCAGTGCTAGTGCCGAGAACTATGGCCACGCCTTC.

The rearrangement joins TRBV5-1 to TRBJ1-6, with 7 positions matching TRBD1. The J segment lost 7 bases and the V segment lost 7 bases, leaving 8 bases of the junction unmatched. The CDR3 spans 14 residues. CDR1 is SGHRS and CDR2 is YFSETQ in the germline V gene. CDR3 protein: CASAAGTANSPLHF. Here the CDR3 DNA reads TGCGCCAGCGCCGCGGGGACAGCCAATTCACCCCTCCACTTT. Full variable domain (remainder filled in from reference TRBV5-1 and TRBJ1-6): KAGVTQTPRYLIKTRGQQVTLSCSPISGHRSVSWYQQTPGQGLQFLFEYFSETQRNKGNFPGRFSGRQFSNSRSEMNVSTLELGDSALYLCASAAGTANSPLHFGNGTRLTVT.

This clonotype was detected ten times or more. This rearrangement joins TRBV7-9 to TRBJ1-6, with TRBD1 as a possible D gene (6 bases). Germline CDR1 reads SEHNR; CDR2 reads FQNEAQ (reference sequence). This CDR3 has 15 residues. Trimming took off 6 bases at V and 8 bases at J, with 17 bases between the two ends. The CDR3: CASRPRGGLHSPLHF. CDR3 DNA: TGTGCCAGCAGACCCCGTGGGGGGCTTCATTCACCCCTCCACTTT.